The clone carrying this T cell receptor (beta chain) was picked up many times. The antigen remains undetermined. Germline V gene lookup returns CDR1 SGHRS and CDR2 YFSETQ. V was cut by 4 bases and J by 2 bases, with 17 bases left in between. The CDR3 length is 16 residues. The data are from a study of T-cell reconstitution after alpha-beta-depleted transplantation in children. General observations from the study: Several hundred expanded graft clones reportedly were the source of alpha-beta T cells about two months after transplant. Surviving recipient T cells and thymic progenitors underlay high day-60 TCRbeta diversity in some patients. The main origin of T-cell counts and diversity one year after transplant was newly produced T cells.

Unique molecular identifiers were built into the TCRbeta library. MiXCR was run by TCRdb on the PCR reads, yielding one entry per CDR3 protein. The sample lists 200,000 to 250,000 distinct CDR3 sequences; 7% to 9% were seen once. The sequence was obtained from a male patient aged 2-10 years who had a stem cell transplant for acute myeloid leukemia, so the T cells may come from the graft donor. This sample comprised PBMCs, mostly from graft donor cells, obtained 360 days after TCRalphabeta/CD19-depleted stem cell transplant. This chain uses TRBV5-1 with TRBJ2-3, with D perhaps TRBD2 (5 bases). The CDR3 bases are TGCGCCAGCAGCGGAACGGGAAGGGAACCCACAGATACGCAGTATTTT. As protein: CASSGTGREPTDTQYF.